This TCR beta chain was obtained from a study of control samples from healthy donors and cancer patients. Trimming shortened V by 5 bases and J by 6 bases, and 10 bases separated the two germline ends. Germline V CDR1 and CDR2: SGHNT, YENEEA. The length of the CDR3 is 13 residues. The data were produced by immunoSEQ multiplex PCR, yet TCRdb's version contains in-frame clones alone and is incomplete. This table has some 150,000 clones, roughly 95% appearing once. Sequencing input: blood. This clonotype was sampled from a woman aged 30 to 39 in good health. V gene TRBV11-3 combines with J gene TRBJ2-2; a weak D match, TRBD1 (5 bases). In DNA form, the CDR3 reads TGTGCCAGCAGCCCGCCAGGGTCCGGGGAGCTGTTTTTT. Amino acid sequence: CASSPPGSGELFF. Looking up the rest from reference TRBV11-3 and TRBJ2-2 gives the full variable domain: EAGVVQSPRYKIIEKKQPVAFWCNPISGHNTLYWYLQNLGQGPELLIRYENEEAVDDSQLPKDRFSAERLKGVDSTLKIQPAELGDSAVYLCASSPPGSGELFFGEGSRLTVL.